The rows below give T cell receptor beta chains drawn from one sample of a study of T cell changes during pregnancy in multiple sclerosis. The method was immunoSEQ multiplex PCR; TCRdb's version includes in-frame clones alone and lacks a portion of them. The sample lists tens of thousands of clones, approximately 92% occurring once. Here the sequenced sample was peripheral blood, taken in the third trimester of pregnancy. These receptor sequences come from a female donor in good health, enrolled as a control in a pregnancy study. The CDR3 runs from the conserved cysteine through the conserved F or W. A D gene is named only where the DNA matches it firmly. Size values are once, few and many counts, or a class for expanded clones, and some rows have none.

V	D	J	size	DNA	CDR3
TRBV5-5	TRBD1	TRBJ1-1	NA	TGTGCCAGCAGCTGGTCACAGGGGGCTAGCACTGAAGCTTTCTTT	CASSWSQGASTEAFF
TRBV4-3	NA	TRBJ2-7	NA	TGCGCCAGCAGCCAAGTGGTGGGAGGACCCTACGAGCAGTACTTC	CASSQVVGGPYEQYF
TRBV7-3	NA	TRBJ2-1	once	TGTGCCAGCAGCTTAAGGGCCTCCGGGAACGAGCAGTTCTTC	CASSLRASGNEQFF
TRBV5-1	TRBD1	TRBJ2-2	once	TGCGCCAGCAGCCCGGGACAGGGCCCGAACACCGGGGAGCTGTTTTTT	CASSPGQGPNTGELFF
TRBV7-9	TRBD1	TRBJ1-4	NA	TGTGCCAGCGGGGACAGGGTACGCGAAAAACTGTTTTTT	CASGDRVREKLFF
TRBV5-4	TRBD2	TRBJ2-2	NA	TGTGCCAGCAGGCAGCTTGGGTTTAGCGGGAGTTCCGGGGAGCTGTTTTTT	CASRQLGFSGSSGELFF
TRBV19	TRBD1	TRBJ1-2	NA	TGTGCCAGTAGTATCCTATCCCCCTTCTTTCGACAGGGAGTTGATGGCTACACCTTC	CASSILSPFFRQGVDGYTF
TRBV4-2	TRBD1	TRBJ1-6	NA	TGTGCCAGCAGCCTATCGGGACAGGGATCACCCCTCCACTTT	CASSLSGQGSPLHF
TRBV5-1	NA	TRBJ1-2	NA	TGCGCCAGCAGCTGGGTGCGGGGGGATGGCTACACCTTC	CASSWVRGDGYTF
TRBV7-9	TRBD2	TRBJ2-1	NA	TGTGCCAGCAGCTTACCTCTAGCGGGTGTAAATGAGCAGTTCTTC	CASSLPLAGVNEQFF
TRBV5-6	TRBD2	TRBJ2-1	NA	TGTGCCAGCAGCCGCCTGGGTCTAGCGGGAGTTGAGCAGTTCTTC	CASSRLGLAGVEQFF
TRBV5-5	NA	TRBJ2-7	once	TGTGCCAGCAGCTTGGTCGCCGTGAGAGGTAGCGGATACGAGCAGTACTTC	CASSLVAVRGSGYEQYF
TRBV7-9	TRBD1	TRBJ1-1	NA	TGTGCCAGCAGCTCTGTTTCCACCAGGGGGACTGAAGCTTTCTTT	CASSSVSTRGTEAFF
TRBV5-6	TRBD1	TRBJ2-1	NA	TGTGCCAGCAGCTTGCAGGGGGCGCTTTACAATGAGCAGTTCTTC	CASSLQGALYNEQFF
TRBV30	TRBD2	TRBJ2-5	NA	TGTGCCTGGAGTCGGGACTATGTAAAGACCCAGTACTTC	CAWSRDYVKTQYF
TRBV28	TRBD1	TRBJ2-5	NA	TGTGCCAGCAGTGCGGACAGGGGCCGCCAAGAGACCCAGTACTTC	CASSADRGRQETQYF
TRBV6-4	NA	TRBJ2-3	few	TGTGCCAGCAGTGGTCGGGCGGGGGCGGATACGCAGTATTTT	CASSGRAGADTQYF
TRBV20-1	NA	TRBJ1-1	NA	TGCAGTGCTAGGGAGAGGTGGGCTTTCTTT	CSARERWAFF
TRBV10-3	TRBD2	TRBJ2-3	NA	TGTGCCATCAGTCCAGCGGGGGGATTTACAGATACGCAGTATTTT	CAISPAGGFTDTQYF
TRBV5-1	TRBD2	TRBJ2-2	NA	TGCGCCAGCAGCTTCGCGGGGGCGAACACCGGGGAGCTGTTTTTT	CASSFAGANTGELFF
TRBV28	NA	TRBJ2-3	NA	TGTGCCAGCAGTTTGGACATCGCTAGCACAGATACGCAGTATTTT	CASSLDIASTDTQYF
TRBV7-3	TRBD1	TRBJ2-7	NA	TGTGCCAGCAGCAAAAACCCCGGGACAGGGAACGACGAGCAGTACTTC	CASSKNPGTGNDEQYF
TRBV28	TRBD1	TRBJ1-2	NA	TGTGCCAGCAGTCCCCGGACAGGAATACCCGATGGCTACACCTTC	CASSPRTGIPDGYTF
TRBV7-6	TRBD1	TRBJ2-1	NA	TGTGCCAGCAGCACAGGGGCCTACAATGAGCAGTTCTTC	CASSTGAYNEQFF
TRBV19	TRBD2	TRBJ2-5	NA	TGTGCCAGTAGTATCGTCGCAGCGGGGGACCAAGAGACCCAGTACTTC	CASSIVAAGDQETQYF
TRBV7-2	NA	TRBJ2-3	NA	TGTGCCAGCAGCTTAATGGGGGCATGGGGGCAGTCTAATCCAGATACGCAGTATTTT	CASSLMGAWGQSNPDTQYF
TRBV11-2	NA	TRBJ2-3	NA	TGTGCCAGCAGCTTACAGCGGGCTAGCACAGATACGCAGTATTTT	CASSLQRASTDTQYF
TRBV6-4	NA	TRBJ2-6	NA	TGTGCCAGCAGTGACTCTAGCGGCTCTGGGGCCAACGTCCTGACTTTC	CASSDSSGSGANVLTF
TRBV7-3	TRBD2	TRBJ2-3	NA	TGTGCCAGCAGCTCGGGGACTAGCGGGGGAATTAGCACAGATACGCAGTATTTT	CASSSGTSGGISTDTQYF
TRBV5-4	NA	TRBJ2-7	NA	TGTGCCAGCAGCCACGACAGGCATCGCGAGCAGTACTTC	CASSHDRHREQYF
TRBV5-1	NA	TRBJ1-2	NA	TGCGCCAGCAGCTTGAACAGGGCGTATGGCTACACCTTC	CASSLNRAYGYTF
TRBV9	NA	TRBJ2-1	NA	TGTGCCAGCAGCGTAGCATCTACCGACAATGAGCAGTTCTTC	CASSVASTDNEQFF
TRBV28	NA	TRBJ2-3	NA	TGTGCCAGCTTCCCATTAATGCGAGCTGAAGATACGCAGTATTTT	CASFPLMRAEDTQYF
TRBV4-1	TRBD2	TRBJ2-1	NA	TGCGCCAGCAGGAGGACTAGCGGGAGGGAAGACAATGAGCAGTTCTTC	CASRRTSGREDNEQFF
TRBV15	TRBD1	TRBJ1-2	NA	TGTGCCACCAGCAGACACCCCTCAGAACAGGGGACCTATGGCTACACCTTC	CATSRHPSEQGTYGYTF
TRBV6-6	TRBD1	TRBJ2-5	NA	TGTGCCAGCAGTTACTTGAGGACAGGGCAAGAGACCCAGTACTTC	CASSYLRTGQETQYF
TRBV5-4	TRBD1	TRBJ1-4	NA	TGTGCCAGCAGCTCGGGACAGGGTCAGGAAAAACTGTTTTTT	CASSSGQGQEKLFF
TRBV5-1	NA	TRBJ2-5	NA	TGCGCCAGCAGCTTGGCCGCGAACCAAGAGACCCAGTACTTC	CASSLAANQETQYF
TRBV28	TRBD1	TRBJ2-3	NA	TGTGCCAGCAGTTTTGGACAGGGGCAGTATTTT	CASSFGQGQYF
TRBV9	TRBD1	TRBJ1-5	NA	TGTGCCAGCAGCGCGGGGACAGGGTATAACAATCAGCCCCAGCATTTT	CASSAGTGYNNQPQHF
TRBV6-4	NA	TRBJ2-1	few	TGTGCCAGCAGTGACTCGACTAACAATGAGCAGTTCTTC	CASSDSTNNEQFF
TRBV11-3	TRBD2	TRBJ2-3	NA	TGTGCCAGCAGCGAAGCCGGGAGGACGCAGTATTTT	CASSEAGRTQYF
TRBV25-1	NA	TRBJ2-6	NA	TGTGCCAGCAGCCACCCCAGCTCTGGGGCCAACGTCCTGACTTTC	CASSHPSSGANVLTF
TRBV7-7	TRBD1	TRBJ2-1	NA	TGTGCCAGCAGCCTGGACAGGATCGGTGAGCAGTTCTTC	CASSLDRIGEQFF
TRBV4-1	TRBD1	TRBJ1-5	NA	TGCGCCAGCAGCCAAGATGGGACAGGAGGCCGGCAGCCCCAGCATTTT	CASSQDGTGGRQPQHF
TRBV5-1	TRBD1	TRBJ2-5	once	TGCGCCAGCAGCTTGATGGGTTGGGACAGGGGGCCGGTATACTTC	CASSLMGWDRGPVYF
TRBV28	NA	TRBJ2-2	NA	TGTGCCAGCAGTATATACAGCACCGGGGAGCTGTTTTTT	CASSIYSTGELFF
TRBV28	NA	TRBJ1-1	NA	TGTGCCAGCAGACAAGGGGGGAACACTGAAGCTTTCTTT	CASRQGGNTEAFF
TRBV18	TRBD2	TRBJ2-1	NA	TGTGCCAGCTCACCAGGGGGACTAGCGGGGGCATACTCCTACAATGAGCAGTTCTTC	CASSPGGLAGAYSYNEQFF
TRBV29-1	NA	TRBJ2-7	NA	TGCAGCGTTGTTGGACCAGGGCAGACGCACGCCTACGAGCAGTACTTC	CSVVGPGQTHAYEQYF
TRBV28	NA	TRBJ1-3	few	TGTGCCAGCAGTTTATTACTGGGAAACACCATATATTTT	CASSLLLGNTIYF
TRBV28	NA	TRBJ2-5	NA	TGTGCCAGCAGCCCTGACAGCCCCACGGAGACCCAGTACTTC	CASSPDSPTETQYF
TRBV4-2	NA	TRBJ2-1	NA	TGTGCCAGCAGCTCACGGGGGGCTGGGGCGGAGAACTACAATGAGCAGTTCTTC	CASSSRGAGAENYNEQFF
TRBV28	TRBD1	TRBJ1-5	NA	TGTGCCAGCAGTTTGTTTTTCTCGGGACAGGGGTCCAATCAGCCCCAGCATTTT	CASSLFFSGQGSNQPQHF
TRBV9	NA	TRBJ1-1	NA	TGTGCCAGCAGCCCTCGGACAGTGGCGGACACTGAAGCTTTCTTT	CASSPRTVADTEAFF
TRBV7-9	NA	TRBJ1-4	NA	TGTGCCAGCAGCCCCTCCGGGGAAAAACTGTTTTTT	CASSPSGEKLFF
TRBV5-4	NA	TRBJ2-6	NA	TGTGCCAGCAGCTCAAACTCTGGGGCCAACGTCCTGACTTTC	CASSSNSGANVLTF
TRBV11-3	TRBD2	TRBJ2-7	NA	TGTGCCAATCCTAGCGGGGGGGCCGTTTACGAGCAGTACTTC	CANPSGGAVYEQYF